The following is a TCR beta chain sequence with its context. Its specificity is not known. Treatment defined: around 19 received Ad26.COV2.S at low or high dose, single or two shots; roughly 5 received placebo; per-sample allocation not given. Day 63 following the first vaccine or placebo injection was when the samples were taken. In germline, CDR1 is LNHDA, CDR2 SQIVND (reference sequence). V lost 3 bases, J lost 7 bases, and 4 bases stayed unmatched. The CDR3 spans 14 residues. This sample is drawn from a study of Ad26.COV2.S vaccination and SARS-CoV-2 variants. Study in general: Ad26.COV2.S was injected intramuscularly once or twice, 56 days apart. Study outcomes and limitations: The study found similar non-spike TCR breadth in vaccine and placebo recipients.

The table came from immunoSEQ multiplex PCR; TCRdb's copy has only in-frame clones and leaves some out. The sample holds about 420,000 clones, roughly 90% seen once. The sample in question was peripheral blood, obtained in a trial of Ad26.COV2.S vaccine versus placebo. This receptor was taken from a person between 18 and 65 years old who received the Ad26.COV2.S COVID-19 vaccine or a placebo. The chain uses TRBV19 and TRBJ1-4; 8 nucleotides align to TRBD1. In DNA form, the CDR3 reads TGTGCCAGTAGTATTGGACAGGGAGGTGAAAAACTGTTTTTT. The encoded protein is CASSIGQGGEKLFF.